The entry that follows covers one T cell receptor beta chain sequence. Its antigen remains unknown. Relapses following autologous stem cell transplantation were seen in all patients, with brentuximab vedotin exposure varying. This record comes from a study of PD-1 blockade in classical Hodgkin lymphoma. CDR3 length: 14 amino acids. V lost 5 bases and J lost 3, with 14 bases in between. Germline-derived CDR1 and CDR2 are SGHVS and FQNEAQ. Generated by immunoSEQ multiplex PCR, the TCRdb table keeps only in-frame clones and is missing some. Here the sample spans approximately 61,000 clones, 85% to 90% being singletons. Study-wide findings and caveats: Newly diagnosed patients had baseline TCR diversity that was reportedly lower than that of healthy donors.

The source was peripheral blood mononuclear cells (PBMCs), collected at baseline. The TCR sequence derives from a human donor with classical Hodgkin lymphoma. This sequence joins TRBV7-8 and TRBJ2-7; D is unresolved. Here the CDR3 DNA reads TGTGCCAGCAGCGTAACGCCGCTTGGCTACGAGCAGTACTTC. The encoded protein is CASSVTPLGYEQYF.